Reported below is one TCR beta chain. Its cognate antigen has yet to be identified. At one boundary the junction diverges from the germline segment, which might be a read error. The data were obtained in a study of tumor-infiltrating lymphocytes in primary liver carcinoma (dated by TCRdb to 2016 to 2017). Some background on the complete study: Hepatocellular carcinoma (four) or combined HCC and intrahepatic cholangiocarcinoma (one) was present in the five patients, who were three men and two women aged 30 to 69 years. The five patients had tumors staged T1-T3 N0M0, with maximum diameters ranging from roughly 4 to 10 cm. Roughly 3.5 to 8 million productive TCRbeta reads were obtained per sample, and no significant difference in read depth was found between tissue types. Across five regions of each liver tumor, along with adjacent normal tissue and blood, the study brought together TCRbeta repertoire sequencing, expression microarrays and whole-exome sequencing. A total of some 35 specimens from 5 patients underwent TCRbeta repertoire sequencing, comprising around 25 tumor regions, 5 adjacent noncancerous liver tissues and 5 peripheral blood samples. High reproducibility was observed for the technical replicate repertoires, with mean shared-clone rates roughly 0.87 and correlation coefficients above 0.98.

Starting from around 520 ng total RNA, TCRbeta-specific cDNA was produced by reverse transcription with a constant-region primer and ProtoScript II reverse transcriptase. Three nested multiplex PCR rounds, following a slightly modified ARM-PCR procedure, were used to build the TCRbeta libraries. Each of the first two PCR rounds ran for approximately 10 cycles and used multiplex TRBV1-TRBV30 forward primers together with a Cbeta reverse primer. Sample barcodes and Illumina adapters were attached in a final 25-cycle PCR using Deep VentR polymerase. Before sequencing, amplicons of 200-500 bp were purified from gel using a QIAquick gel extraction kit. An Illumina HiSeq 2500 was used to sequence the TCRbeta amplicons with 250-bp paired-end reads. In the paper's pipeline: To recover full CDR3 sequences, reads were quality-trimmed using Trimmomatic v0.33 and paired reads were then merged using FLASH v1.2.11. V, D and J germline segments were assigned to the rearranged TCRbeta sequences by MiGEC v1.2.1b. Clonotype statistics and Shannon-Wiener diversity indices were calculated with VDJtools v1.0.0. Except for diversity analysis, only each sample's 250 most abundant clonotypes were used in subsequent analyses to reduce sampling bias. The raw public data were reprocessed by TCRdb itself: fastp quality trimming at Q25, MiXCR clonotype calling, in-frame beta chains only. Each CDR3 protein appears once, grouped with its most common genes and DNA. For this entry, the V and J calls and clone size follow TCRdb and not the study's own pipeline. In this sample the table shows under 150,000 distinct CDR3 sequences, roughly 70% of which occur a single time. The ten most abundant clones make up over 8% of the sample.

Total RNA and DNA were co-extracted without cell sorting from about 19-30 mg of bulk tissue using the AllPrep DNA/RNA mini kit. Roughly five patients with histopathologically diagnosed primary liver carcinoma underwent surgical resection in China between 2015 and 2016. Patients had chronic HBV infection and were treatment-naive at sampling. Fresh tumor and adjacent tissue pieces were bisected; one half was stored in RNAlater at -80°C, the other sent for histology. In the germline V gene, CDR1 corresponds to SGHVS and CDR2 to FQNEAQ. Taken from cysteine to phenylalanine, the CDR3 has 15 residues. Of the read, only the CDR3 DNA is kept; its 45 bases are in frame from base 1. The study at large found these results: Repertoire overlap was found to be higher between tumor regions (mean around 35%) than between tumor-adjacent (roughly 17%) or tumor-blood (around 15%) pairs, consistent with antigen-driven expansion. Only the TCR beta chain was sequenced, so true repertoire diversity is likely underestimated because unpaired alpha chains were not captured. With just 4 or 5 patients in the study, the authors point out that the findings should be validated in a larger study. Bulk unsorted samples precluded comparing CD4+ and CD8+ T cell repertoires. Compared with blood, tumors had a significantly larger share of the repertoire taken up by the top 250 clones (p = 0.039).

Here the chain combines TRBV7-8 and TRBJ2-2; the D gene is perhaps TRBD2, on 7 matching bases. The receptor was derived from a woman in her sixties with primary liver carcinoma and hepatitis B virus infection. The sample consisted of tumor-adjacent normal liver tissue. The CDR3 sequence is CVSSLGGGYAGDLFF. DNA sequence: TGTGTCAGCAGCTTAGGGGGGGGATACGCCGGGGATCTGTTTTTT. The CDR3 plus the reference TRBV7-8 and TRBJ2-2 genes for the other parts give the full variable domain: GAGVSQSPRYKVAKRGQDVALRCDPISGHVSLFWYQQALGQGPEFLTYFQNEAQLDKSGLPSDRFFAERPEGSVSTLKIQRTQQEDSAVYLCVSSLGGGYAGDLFFGEGSRLTVL.